This T cell receptor beta chain emerged from a study of a mutant IDH1 vaccine in newly diagnosed glioma. Study findings and constraints: Across multiple MHC alleles, almost 95% of patients had vaccine-induced responses.

V was trimmed by 4 bases and J by 3 bases, leaving 10 bases between them. The CDR3 sequence is 14 residues long. CDR1 is SGHDN and CDR2 is FVKESK in the germline V gene. To note about this clone: Its antigen remains unidentified.

Method: immunoSEQ multiplex PCR; TCRdb's copy keeps in-frame clones and lacks some. This sample carries some 60,000 clones, 75% to 90% of them seen once, and the ten largest clones take more than 5.5%. Documented time point: week 11, during vaccination. In every dose of vaccine, 300 ug of mutant IDH1 20-mer peptide was given alongside topical imiquimod. The input for sequencing was PBMCs, taken from a glioma patient whose treatment included an IDH1 peptide vaccine. The receptor's source is a man aged 45-65 years with glioma. The chain couples TRBV14 to TRBJ2-1; a possible D gene is TRBD2 (5 bases). CDR3 coding DNA: TGTGCCAGCAGCCCGGGGAGCAGCTACAATGAGCAGTTCTTC. Translating gives CASSPGSSYNEQFF.